Ten or more counts support the clone carrying this TCR beta chain. Its antigen is as yet unknown. This sample stems from a study of regulatory T cells in long-lasting Graves disease. Study-level information: Antithyroid drugs had been given to newly diagnosed Graves' patients for under 3 months.

The TCR beta library used iRepertoire HTBI primers with Arm-PCR amplification of CDR3. TCRdb redid the calling of the multiplex PCR reads with MiXCR, one entry per CDR3 protein. This sample has approximately 310,000 distinct CDR3 sequences, with 15% to 20% found just once. Overall study findings and caveats: Newly diagnosed patients had higher TCR diversity than persistent Graves' patients did. Repertoires from persistent disease leaned toward TRBV28, TRBJ1-2 and TRBJ2-5.

V lost 5 bases and J lost 3, with 17 bases in between. The length of the CDR3 is 16 residues. Time point specified: newly diagnosed GD, antithyroid drugs for less than 3 months. Construction of the TCR library relied on RNA isolated from PBMCs. This sequence originates from a female donor with Graves disease. The rearrangement links TRBV12-3 or TRBV12-4 to TRBJ1-5; D gene ambiguous. Sequences were derived from peripheral blood mononuclear cells (PBMCs), sampled at new diagnosis, from a patient treated with antithyroid drugs. The CDR3 loop reads CASSPTLRVPNQPQHF. Here the CDR3 DNA reads TGTGCCAGCAGTCCTACTCTCCGGGTCCCCAATCAGCCCCAGCATTTT.